Here is one T cell receptor beta chain with its context. Its binding antigen is unknown. No qualities accompany the bases; no much larger clone lies one base away. Every donor in the study was a healthy Caucasian. The twin cohort comprised three pairs of female monozygotic twins, all aged about 18 to 29 years. Peripheral blood mononuclear cells were the source from which RNA for the TCR libraries was isolated. This specimen belongs to a study of identical twins (dated by TCRdb to the mid-2010s). Background on the whole study: To test whether fetal clonotypes persist, the study used deep sequencing on TCR alpha and beta repertoires from monozygotic twins, unrelated adults of various ages, and cord blood. To rule out contamination, the twin experiments were replicated at different times with different library preparation protocols.

Overall results and qualifications from the work: Abundant cord blood beta clonotypes had fewer insertions, young adult naive repertoires showed a similar but weaker trend, and memory repertoires showed no such trend. Zero-insertion analyses could be partly confounded by invariant T cells such as MAIT and iNKT, though diverse VJ usage argued against such confounding for most clonotypes. In beta out-of-frame sequences, excess twin sharing was weaker, because having fewer shared sequences lowered the signal-to-noise ratio. Recombination models systematically underestimated out-of-frame TCR alpha sharing in monozygotic twins but agreed with sharing between unrelated individuals. Conclusions relied on cross-sectional statistical analysis, since the same donors could not be followed over many years. Compared with coincidental sharing between unrelated individuals, an excess of low generation-probability sequences was observed among out-of-frame TCR alpha sequences shared between twins.

The CDR3 starts with the cysteine, ends with the phenylalanine, and has 13 residues. Here the CDR3 DNA is all that survives: 39 bases in frame from base 1. CDR1 and CDR2 are read off the germline V gene as SGHTA and FQGNSA. V is clipped by 8 bases and J by 2 bases, and the sequence between their germline boundaries is 10 bases long. Library preparation used 5' RACE. Sequencing instrument: Illumina HiSeq 2000. A universal primer binding site was introduced by template switching, and a unique molecular identifier was present in the final cDNA, enabling accurate counting of TCR cDNA molecules. First-strand cDNA for TCR alpha and beta chains was synthesized from specific primers in the conserved constant-segment region. To control for contamination, every cDNA library carried two barcodes: a SMART-Mk sample barcode plus Illumina barcodes. TruSeq adapter sequences along with Illumina sample barcodes were introduced in two successive PCR steps. The Illumina HiSeq platform was used with custom primers to sequence TCR alpha and beta cDNA libraries. In the authors' own workflow: Unique molecular identifiers were extracted from raw reads with MiGEC, and CDR3 positions were determined with MiXCR. Recombination models were inferred per individual with the repgenHMM and IGoR tools using an EM algorithm. The analysis of shared clonotypes was done with the tcR package in R, with sharing normalized by the product of cloneset sizes. To study raw recombination free of thymic and clonal selection effects, out-of-frame nonproductive sequences were analyzed. TCRdb trimmed public reads at Q25 via fastp, called clones via MiXCR and kept in-frame beta chains. CDR3 protein duplicates are merged, each entry listing the most common genes and DNA. In this record, the V and J calls reflect TCRdb's handling and not the investigators' own analysis. In this sample the table shows a few hundred thousand distinct CDR3 sequences, 9.6% of which occur a single time. The ten top clones hold roughly 3.2% of the sample.

The data were also submitted as part of a second study, on yellow fever vaccine responses in identical twins. As described in the second report: According to the authors, in identical twins the way T cells responded to vaccination appeared partly convergent and partly personalized. In identical twins, the study followed T cell clones that responded to the vaccine with precision.

Sequencing used PBMCs. This chain joins TRBV7-2 to TRBJ1-3; no D segment can be confidently identified. This receptor was obtained from a woman younger than 30 in good health. The CDR3 reads as follows: CASGDGAGNTIYF. In nucleotides, the sequence is TGTGCCAGCGGTGACGGGGCTGGAAACACCATATATTTT.